The following is a T cell receptor (beta chain) sequence with its context. The antigen this receptor binds is unknown. One base away there is no much larger clone; base qualities are not given. The sample carries other DNA sequences with the same CDR3. Another Seattle source contributed samples from volunteer blood donors who had recovered from COVID-19. Collaborating institutions collected whole blood in K2EDTA tubes following their own protocols. Collaborator samples were shipped for TCRbeta analysis as frozen whole blood, isolated PBMCs, or DNA extracted from either sample type. The germline V gene sets CDR1 to MNHEY and CDR2 to SVGAGI. The CDR3 measures 12 amino acids from cysteine to phenylalanine. Of all the DNA, just the CDR3 is kept, 36 bases in frame from base 1. V is pared back by 4 bases and J by 2 bases, with 5 bases lying between the germline termini. TCRbeta CDR3 regions were amplified from genomic DNA by means of the immunoSEQ Assay, a bias-controlled multiplex PCR. On the study's bioinformatics: Nucleated cell counts per sample were estimated from amplification of reference gene primers within the assay. To quantify the absolute abundance of each unique TCRbeta CDR3 rearrangement, sequence reads were collapsed and filtered. Productive Simpson clonality was computed per sample as the square root of Simpson's diversity index over productive rearrangements. TCRdb limited this immuneACCESS table to in-frame rearrangements with V and J called. A share of clones is missing; checked studies link under half to unresolved V genes, and the rest is unexplained. That table furnishes V, J and clone size, whereas the DNA furnished D and trimming. The sample table shows approximately 200,000 clones, and around nine tenths are seen once. The ten largest account for approximately 6% of the sample.

The sample belongs to a study of blood T cell repertoires in COVID-19 (TCRdb year 2020). Background on the whole study: The collaborator samples originated in the United States, Italy and Spain and spanned the acute and convalescent phases of COVID-19. Subjects who had been exposed to COVID-19, were actively infected with it, or had recovered from it provided the deeply sampled blood TCRbeta repertoires that made up the dataset. The prospective study material was composed of cDNA or gDNA derived from T cells, B-cell-depleted T cells, or PBMCs. The repertoires were released in a freely available public database meant as a resource for research on the immune response to SARS-CoV-2. Sample metadata almost always included a de-identified subject ID, COVID-19 status, age in years and sex. Samples came from the ongoing ImmuneRACE study (first 160 participants) plus 1,254 subjects from 6 global collaborators. Where available, HLA class I and class II types were obtained from metadata supplied by the sample provider rather than from assay-based typing.

Beyond this particular receptor, the publication reports: The amount of clinical and demographic metadata varied by source and participant and was provided uncurated.

The source is a man between 60 and 75 years old who had recovered from COVID-19. The chain is encoded by TRBV6-5 joined to TRBJ1-1, with an unclear D gene assignment. The sequencing input was peripheral blood. The CDR3 protein: CASSSVNTEAFF. The DNA reads as follows: TGTGCCAGCAGTTCAGTAAACACTGAAGCTTTCTTT.